This TCR beta chain was captured in a study of long-term antiretroviral therapy in people with HIV. Study findings and constraints: Following ART, diversity rose but still fell short of transplant donor controls. Pre-ART expanded clones dominated the repertoire at every time point. CDR3 lengths in HIV samples spanned a narrower range than controls.

Worth noting for this clone: Its antigen is unknown.

The libraries were made with immunoSEQ v3.0 at survey level. Produced via immunoSEQ multiplex PCR; TCRdb's table is partial and in-frame only. The sample records just under 20,000 clones, over 60% being singletons. Per donor, at least one pre-ART and at least two post-ART PBMC samples were obtained. The specimen was unsorted PBMCs, collected 0.5 years before starting antiretroviral therapy. This TCR came from a man younger than 35 with HIV.

As DNA, the CDR3 is TGTGCCAGCAGCGTCCTGGGACAGGGATTAACCAACTATGGCTACACCTTC. It translates to CASSVLGQGLTNYGYTF. The chain has TRBV13 and TRBJ1-2; 9 nucleotides line up with TRBD1. The CDR3 has 17 amino acids. V shed 5 bases, J shed 2 bases, and the junction held 12 bases outside the gene matches. CDR1 is PRHDT, CDR2 FYEKMQ, per germline (reference sequence).